Listed below are T cell receptor beta chains from one sample, sequenced in a study of metastatic and nonmetastatic thyroid tumors. Through MiXCR, TCRdb re-clonotyped the PCR reads. The sample carries about 15,000 clones, approximately 19% recorded once. The sequencing sample was made of blood. All receptors derive from a female donor with papillary thyroid cancer or a benign thyroid nodule (not recorded which). Some clones in this sample may be carry-over from other donors' samples. The conserved cysteine and the conserved F or W are not part of the CDR3 here. D genes are given only for firm matches.

V gene,CDR3 length,D gene,CDR3 protein
TRBV19,14,TRBD1,ASSSSRDSYNSPLH
TRBV7-6,13,NA,ASSLYTGSTNEQF
TRBV18,13,NA,ASSPTRGEANEQY
TRBV24-1,17,TRBD2,ATSDAGLAGVGVPGELF
TRBV18,12,NA,ASSPQGNNQPQH
TRBV20-1,12,TRBD2,SATRLAGLNEQF
TRBV6-1,12,NA,ASSESGYTDTQY
TRBV10-3,12,NA,ATVEGSSTDTQY
TRBV28,13,NA,ASSLDGGSNQPQH
TRBV28,12,NA,ASIPPGADSPLH
TRBV27,11,NA,ASSLYGSGELF
TRBV20-1,12,TRBD2,SARRLAGFNEQF
TRBV15,12,NA,ATSRDRTNYGYT
TRBV14,15,NA,ASSQDLGGALNSPLH
TRBV2,11,NA,ASTGARWQPQH
TRBV30,12,TRBD1,AWMKGGAYNEQF
TRBV10-3,12,TRBD1,AISVEQGSADQY
TRBV10-3,13,TRBD1,AISEEGAVYSPLH
TRBV27,11,NA,ASSLSEPDTQY
TRBV5-1,13,NA,ASSSSTAGTDTQY
TRBV18,11,NA,ASSAGWPDTQY
TRBV28,14,NA,ASSFTPETQAGEQF
TRBV18,15,TRBD1,ASSPTRRQGANYGYT
TRBV3-1,12,NA,ASSGVARNTEAF
TRBV20-1,11,TRBD1,SARDRVVGELF
TRBV20-1,9,NA,SARGDTEAF
TRBV6-1,11,TRBD1,ASTPGTGDEQY
TRBV2,11,NA,ASNWDGVETQY
TRBV6-1,12,NA,ASRQAGTPAEQY
TRBV5-1,12,NA,ASSRETYNSPLH
TRBV20-1,13,NA,SARFQALDTGELF
TRBV6-1,13,NA,ASSSTPDSLYGYT
TRBV20-1,13,NA,SARMGQYRTDTQY
TRBV6-2/TRBV6-3,12,TRBD2,ASSNPAGRREQY
TRBV7-6,13,NA,ASSLEAVTTYEQY
TRBV4-1,16,TRBD1,ASSQGTLRDRVPNEQY
TRBV11-2,14,NA,ASNPPWATTNEKLF
TRBV20-1,11,NA,SAPIFGHNEQF
TRBV6-2/TRBV6-3,11,NA,ASSFLGDTEAF
TRBV19,11,NA,ASSAWRQEIQY